This passage covers 14 T cell receptor beta chains from one sample sequenced in a study of CXCR3-negative and CXCR3-positive naive CD8 T cells. Study-wide findings and caveats: More hydrophobic TRB CDR3s occurred in CXCR3-positive than in CXCR3-negative naive cells.

All TRB cDNA libraries came from 5' RACE performed with UMI labels. After re-calling the 5' RACE reads, TCRdb lists one entry per CDR3 protein, DNA absent. The sample includes some 150,000 distinct CDR3 sequences. Antigens for these TCRs are unknown. The sample taken for sequencing was naive CXCR3+ CD8+ T cells from blood. The subset: CD45RO-CCR7+CD27+CD95- naive CD8+ T cells expressing CXCR3 (TNR3+). Receptors originate from a human donor in good health. Some clones in this sample may be carry-over from other donors' samples.

The V call is TRBV4-3, the J call TRBJ1-2. Per germline, CDR1 LGHNA and CDR2 YSLEER. The CDR3 consists of 13 residues. CDR3 region: CASSQLPNYGYTF.

V usage is TRBV5-1 and J usage is TRBJ2-1; lacking DNA, the TRBD2 call made by TCRdb goes unchecked. This CDR3 spans 15 amino acids. Germline CDR1 reads SGHRS; CDR2 reads YFSETQ. This CDR3 reads CASRSGTSPYNEQFF.

This sequence joins TRBV28 and TRBJ1-5; TCRdb's D call, TRBD1, is unchecked because there is no DNA. Germline assignment: CDR1 MDHEN and CDR2 SYDVKM. The CDR3 spans 16 residues. The CDR3: CASSLGGVSSNRPQHF.

The chain couples TRBV20-1 to TRBJ2-5; TCRdb names TRBD1, which stays unverified in the absence of DNA. Per the germline V gene, CDR1 is DFQATT and CDR2 is SNEGSKA (reference sequence). The CDR3 runs 16 residues. CDR3 residues: CSARDFAGGVQETQYF.

This chain links TRBV20-1 with TRBJ2-7. The CDR3 is made up of 11 amino acids. Germline CDR1 reads DFQATT; CDR2 reads SNEGSKA (reference sequence). The CDR3 sequence: CSARDYYEQYF.

V usage is TRBV6-5 and J usage is TRBJ1-1. The CDR3 spans 14 residues. Germline V gives CDR1 MNHEY, CDR2 SVGAGI. Here the CDR3 reads CASSYADSNTEAFF.

The V call is TRBV6-1, the J call TRBJ2-1. The CDR3 loop spans 13 amino acids. CDR1 MNHNS and CDR2 SASEGT come from the germline V gene. The CDR3 sequence is CASSEWVYNEQFF.

This sequence joins TRBV29-1 and TRBJ1-1; the TCRdb call, TRBD1, lacks DNA for checking. Germline V lookup: CDR1 SQVTM, CDR2 ANQGSEA. The CDR3 length is 16 residues. The CDR3 spells CSVRKGTGGAYTEAFF.

The chain joins TRBV7-9 to TRBJ2-2; TCRdb proposes TRBD2, but this gene call is untestable without DNA. The CDR3 spans 15 residues. CDR1 SEHNR and CDR2 FQNEAQ come from the germline V gene (reference sequence). The CDR3 sequence is CASSSREGRTGELFF.

The gene calls are TRBV7-9 and TRBJ1-2; TCRdb returns TRBD1, unconfirmable since there is no DNA. The germline CDR1 and CDR2 sequences are SEHNR and FQNEAQ (reference sequence). The CDR3 is 16 residues long. The CDR3 loop reads CASSSTESWGNYGYTF.

The chain couples TRBV6-2 or TRBV6-3 to TRBJ1-5; lacking DNA, the TRBD1 call made by TCRdb goes unchecked. The CDR3 is made up of 15 amino acids. Germline CDR1 is MNHEY and CDR2 is SVGEGT. CDR3 residues: CASGQEGKGFQPQHF.

The chain links TRBV7-6 to TRBJ2-3; the TCRdb D gene call, TRBD1, has no DNA to confirm it. There are 15 residues in the CDR3. In germline, CDR1 is SGHVS, CDR2 FNYEAQ. CDR3 protein: CASSAQRTGADTQYF.

The rearrangement uses TRBV11-2 and TRBJ2-1; TCRdb picks TRBD2, but there is no DNA to check that call. This CDR3 comprises 16 residues. Germline values: CDR1 SGHAT, CDR2 FQNNGV. CDR3 sequence reads: CASSLVGTSGEEEQFF. The variable domain in full, with the rest retrieved from reference TRBV11-2 and TRBJ2-1, is EAGVAQSPRYKIIEKRQSVAFWCNPISGHATLYWYQQILGQGPKLLIQFQNNGVVDDSQLPKDRFSAERLKGVDSTLKIQPAKLEDSAVYLCASSLVGTSGEEEQFFGPGTRLTVL.

This chain connects TRBV30 to TRBJ1-2. CDR1 is GTSNPN and CDR2 is SVGIG in the germline V gene (reference sequence). This CDR3 comprises 14 residues. The CDR3 sequence: CAWSGLKLDYGYTF.